These T cell receptor beta chains were read from a single sample in a study of OX40 agonist ivuxolimab in advanced cancers. TCRdb's table, derived via immunoSEQ multiplex PCR, lists solely in-frame clones and lacks some. This table has approximately 49,000 clones, less than 85% appearing once. The source was CD4+ or CD8+ T cells sorted from blood, collected in a trial of the OX40 agonist ivuxolimab. These receptors originate from an adult with an advanced solid tumor such as melanoma, head and neck, liver or kidney cancer. Both conserved end residues are part of each CDR3. The D gene is left open where the match is weak.

>TRBJ1-5|NA|TRBV28
TGTGCCAGCAGTTTACCTAGCAATCAGCCCCAGCATTTT
CASSLPSNQPQHF
>TRBJ1-1|NA|TRBV7-6
TGTGCCAGCAGCTTAGCCCCAGGGCCTGAAGCTTTCTTT
CASSLAPGPEAFF
>TRBJ1-1|NA|TRBV6-5
TGTGGATCACGCCGGGGCCCTGAAGCTTTCTTT
CGSRRGPEAFF
>TRBJ2-5|NA|TRBV27
TGTGCCAGCAGTTTATTCAACGCCGGCATCCAAGAGACCCAGTACTTC
CASSLFNAGIQETQYF
>TRBJ1-2|NA|TRBV25-1
TGTGCCAGCAGTGAATATGGAATTAACTATGGCTACACCTTC
CASSEYGINYGYTF
>TRBJ1-1|TRBD1|TRBV9
TGTGCCAGCAGCTCACAGGGGGCAAAAACTTTCTTT
CASSSQGAKTFF
>TRBJ1-5|NA|TRBV4-1
TGCGCCAGCAGCCATATCTCAGGGGTCAGCAATCAGCCCCAGCATTTT
CASSHISGVSNQPQHF
>TRBJ2-2|NA|TRBV28
TGTGTCAGCAGTTTATTCCAGGACACCGGGGAGCTGTTTTTT
CVSSLFQDTGELFF
>TRBJ1-1|NA|TRBV4-1
TGCGCCAGCAGCCAAAATGGGTTGAACACTGAAGCTTTCTTT
CASSQNGLNTEAFF
>TRBJ2-2|TRBD2|TRBV7-9
TGTGCCAGCAGCTTTCACATCCAGCGGGGGGGCACCGGGGAGCTGTTTTTT
CASSFHIQRGGTGELFF
>TRBJ2-5|NA|TRBV19
TGTGCCAGTAGTATAGTTCTGGGCCGAGAGACCCAGTACTTC
CASSIVLGRETQYF